This TCR beta chain originates from a study of blood T cell repertoires in COVID-19. At the level of the study: Samples taken during acute and convalescent COVID-19 were collected in the United States, Italy and Spain. T cells, B-cell-depleted T cells, or PBMCs supplied cDNA or gDNA.

This CDR3 is built from 15 residues. Germline trimming cut 0 bases from V and 4 bases from J; bases unmatched to any gene: 3. Germline CDR1 reads SGDLS; CDR2 reads YYNGEE. Study processing details: Cell counts per sample came from amplifying reference gene primers. Clones were sequenced by immunoSEQ multiplex PCR, and TCRdb holds only the in-frame ones, with some missing. The V and J calls and the clone size are those of that table, but D and trimming were determined from the DNA. The repertoire includes about 88,000 clones, over 75% of them detected once, and 11% sits in the top ten. The chain is built from TRBV9 and TRBJ2-2, with 7 bases lining up with TRBD1. This TCR came from a man older than 75 with acute or convalescent COVID-19. The material sequenced was peripheral blood. The CDR3, as DNA: TGTGCCAGCAGCGTAGGGCAGGGGGTCACCGGGGAGCTGTTTTTT. Its protein is CASSVGQGVTGELFF.